This is a list of T cell receptor beta chains from one sample in a study of cytomegalovirus exposure and HLA in healthy donors. The table came from immunoSEQ multiplex PCR; TCRdb's copy has only in-frame clones and leaves some out. The repertoire holds 120,000 to 150,000 clones, with around 70% as singletons. The material sequenced was PBMCs. The receptor source for this set is a man aged 35 to 55 in good health and CMV-seronegative. The CDR3 runs from the conserved cysteine through the conserved F or W. The D gene is left open where the match is weak. Only some rows state a clone size, as once, few, many or a class for expanded clones.

d_call: NA; clone_size: NA; v_call: TRBV30; j_call: TRBJ1-5; cdr3_aa: CAWSVGAGNQPQHF; cdr3_nt: TGTGCCTGGAGTGTTGGGGCAGGGAATCAGCCCCAGCATTTT
d_call: NA; clone_size: NA; v_call: TRBV7-9; j_call: TRBJ2-2; cdr3_aa: CASSLGTNTGELFF; cdr3_nt: TGTGCCAGCAGCTTGGGGACTAACACCGGGGAGCTGTTTTTT
d_call: NA; clone_size: NA; v_call: TRBV30; j_call: TRBJ1-5; cdr3_aa: CAWREGPNQPQNF; cdr3_nt: TGTGCCTGGAGGGAGGGTCCCAATCAGCCCCAGAATTTT
d_call: NA; clone_size: NA; v_call: TRBV9; j_call: TRBJ1-4; cdr3_aa: CALGQVATNEKLFF; cdr3_nt: TGTGCCTTGGGACAAGTTGCAACTAATGAAAAACTGTTTTTT
d_call: NA; clone_size: NA; v_call: TRBV11-2; j_call: TRBJ1-4; cdr3_aa: CASSFPNEKLFF; cdr3_nt: TGTGCCAGCAGCTTTCCGAATGAAAAACTGTTTTTT
d_call: TRBD1; clone_size: NA; v_call: TRBV19; j_call: TRBJ1-1; cdr3_aa: CASSSRTGIGNTEAFF; cdr3_nt: TGTGCCAGTAGTTCACGGACAGGTATTGGGAACACTGAAGCTTTCTTT
d_call: NA; clone_size: NA; v_call: TRBV27; j_call: TRBJ1-1; cdr3_aa: CASTQGHMNTEAFF; cdr3_nt: TGTGCCAGCACACAGGGCCACATGAACACTGAAGCTTTCTTT
d_call: NA; clone_size: once; v_call: TRBV20-1; j_call: TRBJ2-1; cdr3_aa: CSASDEQFF; cdr3_nt: TGCAGTGCTAGCGATGAGCAGTTCTTC
d_call: NA; clone_size: NA; v_call: TRBV7-3; j_call: TRBJ2-2; cdr3_aa: CASSLYGGTNTGELFF; cdr3_nt: TGTGCCAGCAGCTTATATGGGGGGACGAACACCGGGGAGCTGTTTTTT
d_call: TRBD2; clone_size: NA; v_call: TRBV5-1; j_call: TRBJ2-7; cdr3_aa: CASSLVTSGRARTYEQYF; cdr3_nt: TGCGCCAGCAGCTTGGTTACTAGCGGGAGGGCCAGGACCTACGAGCAGTACTTC
d_call: NA; clone_size: NA; v_call: TRBV28; j_call: TRBJ1-1; cdr3_aa: CASPRGTEAFF; cdr3_nt: TGTGCCAGCCCTAGGGGAACTGAAGCTTTCTTT
d_call: TRBD2; clone_size: NA; v_call: TRBV5-1; j_call: TRBJ2-7; cdr3_aa: CASKWSSGAHYEQYF; cdr3_nt: TGCGCCAGCAAATGGAGTAGCGGGGCTCACTACGAGCAGTACTTC
d_call: NA; clone_size: NA; v_call: TRBV12-5; j_call: TRBJ1-3; cdr3_aa: CASGFKKRGSGNTIYF; cdr3_nt: TGTGCTAGTGGTTTCAAAAAGCGGGGGAGCGGAAACACCATATATTTT
d_call: NA; clone_size: NA; v_call: TRBV6-4; j_call: TRBJ2-5; cdr3_aa: CAGLKSGQETQYF; cdr3_nt: TGTGCCGGTCTGAAGTCAGGCCAAGAGACCCAGTACTTC
d_call: NA; clone_size: NA; v_call: TRBV6-5; j_call: TRBJ1-2; cdr3_aa: CASSYMNPRANYGYTF; cdr3_nt: TGTGCCAGCAGTTACATGAATCCGAGAGCTAACTATGGCTACACCTTC
d_call: TRBD1; clone_size: NA; v_call: TRBV19; j_call: TRBJ1-5; cdr3_aa: CASSIQTGGQPQHF; cdr3_nt: TGTGCCAGTAGTATTCAGACAGGGGGACAGCCCCAGCATTTT
d_call: NA; clone_size: NA; v_call: TRBV15; j_call: TRBJ1-2; cdr3_aa: CATSRPTSGANYGYTF; cdr3_nt: TGTGCCACCAGCAGGCCTACGAGCGGAGCTAACTATGGCTACACCTTC
d_call: TRBD1; clone_size: NA; v_call: TRBV29-1; j_call: TRBJ1-6; cdr3_aa: CSVGAGTGDSPLHF; cdr3_nt: TGCAGCGTTGGGGCCGGGACAGGGGATTCACCCCTCCACTTT
d_call: NA; clone_size: NA; v_call: TRBV5-1; j_call: TRBJ2-7; cdr3_aa: CASSFGGRGYEQYF; cdr3_nt: TGCGCCAGCAGCTTCGGGGGTCGGGGCTACGAGCAGTACTTC
d_call: TRBD2; clone_size: NA; v_call: TRBV10-3; j_call: TRBJ2-2; cdr3_aa: CAIRRLAGNTGELFF; cdr3_nt: TGTGCCATCAGGCGACTAGCGGGGAACACCGGGGAGCTGTTTTTT
d_call: TRBD2; clone_size: NA; v_call: TRBV5-1; j_call: TRBJ2-3; cdr3_aa: CASSGLAGEITDTQYF; cdr3_nt: TGCGCCAGCAGCGGTTTAGCGGGGGAGATCACAGATACGCAGTATTTT